Shown below are 5 T cell receptor beta chains from a single sample sequenced in a study of T cells after posttransplantation cyclophosphamide. Generated by immunoSEQ multiplex PCR, the TCRdb table keeps only in-frame clones and is missing some. This sample carries around 35,000 clones, none of them present only once. Sequences were obtained from PBMCs. These receptors came from a woman between 50 and 59 years old in good health and a related stem cell transplant donor.

This clone was picked up many times. CDR3 DNA: TGTGCCAGCAGCTGGGGTGAAGCGGGACGCTACGAGCAGTACTTC. It codes for CASSWGEAGRYEQYF. The chain is built from TRBV7-2 and TRBJ2-7; TRBD2 matches 7 bases. V was clipped by 4 bases and J by 3 bases; unmatched bases: 9. CDR1 and CDR2 from the germline V gene are SGHTA and FQGNSA. This CDR3 spans 15 amino acids.

This clone has a count of ten or more. The V gene is TRBV14, the J gene TRBJ2-3; D is undetermined. The CDR3 sequence is 21 residues long. Between the trimmed V and J ends, which lost 1 base and 2 bases, there was a span of 28 bases. Germline V CDR1 and CDR2: SGHDN, FVKESK. CDR3 nucleotides: TGTGCCAGCAGCCAAGGCGTTGGGTTAGCTCCGTTCCGACCCCACACAGATACGCAGTATTTT. Translation: CASSQGVGLAPFRPHTDTQYF.

This clone was seen repeatedly, ten times or more. The rearrangement joins TRBV6-1 to TRBJ2-7, with D tentatively TRBD1 (5 bases). CDR1 MNHNS and CDR2 SASEGT come from the germline V gene. V lost 5 bases and J 2 bases, leaving 7 bases between the germline ends. This CDR3 region has 12 residues. CDR3 sequence: CASSRGPYEQYF. CDR3 DNA: TGTGCCAGCAGTAGGGGCCCCTACGAGCAGTACTTC.

This clone was observed many times. This chain connects TRBV7-9 to TRBJ2-1; D remains unclear. Per germline, CDR1 SEHNR and CDR2 FQNEAQ (reference sequence). With 5 bases removed from V and 4 bases from J, the gap between germline ends came to 12 bases. The CDR3 covers 14 residues. The DNA for the CDR3 is TGTGCCAGCAGCCCAAAGGTTGAGTACAATGAGCAGTTCTTC. Residues: CASSPKVEYNEQFF.

This clone has at least ten counts. The chain combines TRBV18 with TRBJ2-7; a weak D match, TRBD2 (6 bases). The germline CDR1 and CDR2 sequences are KGHSH and LQKENI. The CDR3 length is 14 residues. The germline V and J ends were trimmed by 3 bases and 3 bases, with 12 bases remaining between them. The chain's CDR3 is CASSPAGKLYEQYF. CDR3 DNA sequence: TGTGCCAGCTCACCGGCGGGGAAACTCTACGAGCAGTACTTC.